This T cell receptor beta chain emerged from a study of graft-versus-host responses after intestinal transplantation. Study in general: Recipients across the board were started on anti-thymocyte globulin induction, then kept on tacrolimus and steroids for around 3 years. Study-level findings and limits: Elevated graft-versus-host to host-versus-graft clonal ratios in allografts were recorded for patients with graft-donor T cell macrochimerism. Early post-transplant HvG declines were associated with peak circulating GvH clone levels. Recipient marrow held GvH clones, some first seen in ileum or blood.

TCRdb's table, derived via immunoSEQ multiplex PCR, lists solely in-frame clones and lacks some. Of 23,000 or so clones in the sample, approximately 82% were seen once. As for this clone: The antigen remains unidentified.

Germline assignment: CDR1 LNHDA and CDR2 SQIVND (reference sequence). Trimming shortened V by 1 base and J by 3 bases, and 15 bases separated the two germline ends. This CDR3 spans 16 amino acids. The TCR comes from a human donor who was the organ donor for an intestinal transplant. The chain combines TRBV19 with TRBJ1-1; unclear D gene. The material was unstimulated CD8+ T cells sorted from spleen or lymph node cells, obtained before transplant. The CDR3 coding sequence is TGTGCCAGTAGTATAGGACTCCGCGAGTGGGACACTGAAGCTTTCTTT. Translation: CASSIGLREWDTEAFF.